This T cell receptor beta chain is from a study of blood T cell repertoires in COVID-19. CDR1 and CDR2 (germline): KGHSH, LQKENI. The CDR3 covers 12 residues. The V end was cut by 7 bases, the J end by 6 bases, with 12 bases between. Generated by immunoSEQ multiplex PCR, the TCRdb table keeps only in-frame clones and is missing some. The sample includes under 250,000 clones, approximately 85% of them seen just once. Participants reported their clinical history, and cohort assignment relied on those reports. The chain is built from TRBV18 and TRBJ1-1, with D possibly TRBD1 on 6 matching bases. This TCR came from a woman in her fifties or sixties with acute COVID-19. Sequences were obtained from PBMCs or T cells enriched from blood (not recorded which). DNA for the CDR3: TGTGCCAGCTTTACAGGGTCTTCTGAAGCTTTCTTT. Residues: CASFTGSSEAFF.